These 11 T cell receptor beta chains were all obtained from the same sample, sequenced in a study of blood T cell repertoires in COVID-19. Here immunoSEQ multiplex PCR was the method, and the copy in TCRdb shows in-frame clones only, minus some. The profile shows just over 70,000 clones, 80% of them singletons. The source material was peripheral blood. All receptors derive from a man in his 70s who had recovered from COVID-19.

The CDR3 sequence: CASSMGTSVRVYEQYF. The CDR3 DNA follows: TGTGCCAGCAGCATGGGGACTAGCGTGAGGGTCTACGAGCAGTACTTC. The chain couples TRBV21-1 to TRBJ2-7; the table calls TRBD2, which could not be checked here. TRBV21-1 is reported as a pseudogene. The CDR3 runs to 16 residues.

The chain carries TRBV5-1 and TRBJ2-3; 9 bases agree with TRBD1. CDR3 length: 18 amino acids. V lost 4 bases, J lost 0 bases, and 12 bases stayed unmatched. CDR1 is SGHRS and CDR2 is YFSETQ in the germline V gene. This CDR3 is CASSPGTGTVPSTDTQYF. CDR3 nucleotides: TGCGCCAGCAGCCCCGGGACAGGGACGGTCCCTAGCACAGATACGCAGTATTTT.

The rearrangement joins TRBV19 to TRBJ1-1; D possibly corresponds to TRBD1 (6 bases). V gave up 6 bases and J gave up 4 bases, with 12 bases separating them. CDR1 is LNHDA, CDR2 SQIVND, per germline (reference sequence). The CDR3 loop spans 13 amino acids. CDR3 DNA: TGTGCCAGTAGGATCAGGGGAAGCACTGAAGCTTTCTTT. Translating gives CASRIRGSTEAFF.

The chain is built from TRBV10-3 and TRBJ2-3, with TRBD2 identical over 12 bases. This CDR3 is built from 17 residues. With V trimmed by 2 bases and J by 4 bases, 7 bases remained unmatched. CDR1 and CDR2 (germline): ENHRY, SYGVKD. The CDR3 loop reads CAISEQRTSGTSDTQYF. The CDR3 coding sequence is TGTGCCATCAGTGAGCAAAGGACTAGCGGGACTTCAGATACGCAGTATTTT.

The chain recombines TRBV7-7 with TRBJ1-6; D not certain. The CDR3 contains 16 residues. Germline CDR1 is SSHAT and CDR2 is FNYEAQ (reference sequence). Trimming took 1 base from V and 5 from J, leaving 12 bases between them. CDR3 sequence: CASSLVLVQDNSPLHF. DNA of the CDR3: TGTGCCAGCAGCTTAGTACTGGTCCAGGATAATTCACCCCTCCACTTT. Full variable domain (missing parts from reference TRBV7-7 and TRBJ1-6): GAGVSQSPRYKVTKRGQDVTLRCDPISSHATLYWYQQALGQGPEFLTYFNYEAQPDKSGLPSDRFSAERPEGSISTLTIQRTEQRDSAMYRCASSLVLVQDNSPLHFGNGTRLTVT.

The gene calls are TRBV28 and TRBJ2-7, with no clear D. The CDR3 extends over 12 amino acids. The germline gives CDR1 MDHEN, CDR2 SYDVKM. V lost 5 bases to trimming and J lost 4 bases, with 9 bases between them. The CDR3 DNA is TGTGCCAGCAGTCGAAAGCCTTACGAGCAGTACTTC. Protein: CASSRKPYEQYF. The full variable domain, rest sourced from reference TRBV28 and TRBJ2-7, is DVKVTQSSRYLVKRTGEKVFLECVQDMDHENMFWYRQDPGLGLRLIYFSYDVKMKEKGDIPEGYSVSREKKERFSLILESASTNQTSMYLCASSRKPYEQYFGPGTRLTVT.

This chain uses TRBV5-5 with TRBJ1-5; D unresolved. This CDR3 comprises 13 residues. V lost 0 bases and J 10 bases, leaving 11 bases between the germline ends. CDR1 and CDR2 from the germline V gene are SGHKS and YYEKEE (reference sequence). For the CDR3, the DNA is TGTGCCAGCAGCTTGGATTCGCTACGTCCCCAGCATTTT. Translating it yields CASSLDSLRPQHF.

This clone was recorded only once. The V and J genes are TRBV29-1 and TRBJ1-2; the D gene is possibly TRBD1 (6 bases). The V gene lost 3 bases and the J gene lost 5 bases, with 19 bases spanning the gap. Germline V gene lookup returns CDR1 SQVTM and CDR2 ANQGSEA. The CDR3 has 15 residues. The CDR3 DNA is TGCAGCGTTGAGGGTTTAGCAGGGGAACCTTATGGCTACACCTTC. It is translated as CSVEGLAGEPYGYTF.

The rearrangement links TRBV19 to TRBJ1-5; 9 bases map to TRBD1. Per the germline V gene, CDR1 is LNHDA and CDR2 is SQIVND (reference sequence). The CDR3 contains 13 residues. V lost 4 bases to trimming and J lost 7 bases; unmatched junction nucleotides: 2. CDR3 loop: CASSRDREQPQHF. As DNA, the CDR3 is TGTGCCAGTAGTAGGGACAGGGAACAGCCCCAGCATTTT.

Regarding this clone: Compared with germline, one end of the junction differs, possibly owing to a read error. The V gene is TRBV29-1, the J gene TRBJ2-6; 7 nucleotides align to TRBD2. The CDR3 covers 16 residues. Germline V gene data show CDR1 as SQVTM and CDR2 as ANQGSEA. CDR3 loop: CSALGGLNSGANALTF. The DNA for the CDR3 is TGCAGCGCCCTGGGAGGGTTGAACTCTGGGGCCAACGCCCTGACTTTC.

The CDR3 is CASRQGPNQPQHF. The CDR3 nucleotides read TGTGCCAGCAGACAGGGTCCCAATCAGCCCCAGCATTTT. The J gene is TRBJ1-5, the V gene TRBV3-1 (or the pseudogene TRBV3-2), with D possibly being TRBD1 (6 bases). V was trimmed by 6 bases and J by 3 bases, leaving 9 bases between them. Per germline, CDR1 LGHDT and CDR2 YNNKEL (reference sequence). CDR3 length equals 13 residues.